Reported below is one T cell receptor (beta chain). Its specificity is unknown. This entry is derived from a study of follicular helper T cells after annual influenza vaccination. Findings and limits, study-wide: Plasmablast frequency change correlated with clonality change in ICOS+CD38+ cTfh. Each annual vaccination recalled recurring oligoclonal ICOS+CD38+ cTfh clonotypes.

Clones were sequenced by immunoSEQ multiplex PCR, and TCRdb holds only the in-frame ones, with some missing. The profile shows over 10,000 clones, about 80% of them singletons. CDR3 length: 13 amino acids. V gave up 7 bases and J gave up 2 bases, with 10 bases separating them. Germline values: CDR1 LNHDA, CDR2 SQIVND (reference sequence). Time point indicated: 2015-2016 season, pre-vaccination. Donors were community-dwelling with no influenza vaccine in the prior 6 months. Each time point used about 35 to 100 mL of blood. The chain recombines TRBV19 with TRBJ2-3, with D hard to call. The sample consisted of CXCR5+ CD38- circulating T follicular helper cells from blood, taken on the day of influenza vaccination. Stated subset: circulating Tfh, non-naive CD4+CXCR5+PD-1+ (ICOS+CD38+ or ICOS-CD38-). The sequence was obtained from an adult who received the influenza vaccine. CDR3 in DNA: TGTGCCAGTAAAGTCACTGACACAGATACGCAGTATTTT. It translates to CASKVTDTDTQYF.